The next 3 T cell receptor beta chains were all read from a single sample in a study of shared clonotypes between healthy human individuals. Sequencing used immunoSEQ multiplex PCR; TCRdb keeps in-frame clones, though not all of them. Of a few million clones listed, 85% to 95% are singletons. The specimen was naive CD4+ T cells from PBMCs. Subset noted: CD45RA+ positively selected. The origin of the receptors is a young man in good health. Some clones in this sample may be carry-over from other donors' samples.

This clone was picked up one time. This chain uses TRBV7-2 with TRBJ2-3, with a weak D call TRBD1 (5 bases). Germline V gene sequence: CDR1 SGHTA, CDR2 FQGNSA. The CDR3 extends over 14 amino acids. Deletions cut 2 bases from V and 0 bases from J, with 6 bases between. The CDR3 DNA reads TGTGCCAGCAGCTTACGACAGAGCACAGATACGCAGTATTTT. This codes for CASSLRQSTDTQYF.

The chain has TRBV10-3 and TRBJ2-3, with 10 bases lining up with TRBD2. This CDR3 is 17 amino acids long. Trimming cost V 5 bases and J 5 bases; bases outside gene matches: 13. In germline, CDR1 is ENHRY, CDR2 SYGVKD. CDR3 sequence (DNA): TGTGCCATCAGTAGGACAGCGGGAGGGCGAATTGGAGATACGCAGTATTTT. Translating it yields CAISRTAGGRIGDTQYF.

The chain links TRBV10-1 to TRBJ2-7, with D maybe TRBD2 (5 bases). Germline V gene lookup returns CDR1 WNHNN and CDR2 SYGVQD (reference sequence). The CDR3 has 14 amino acids. With 4 bases removed from V and 5 bases from J, the gap between germline ends came to 15 bases. Here the CDR3 DNA reads TGCGCCAGCAGTGTCAGCGGTAGAAAAGACGAGCAGTACTTC. Translated, it gives CASSVSGRKDEQYF.